This T cell receptor beta chain was sequenced for a study of cytomegalovirus exposure and HLA in healthy donors. Broader study findings: As confirmed in vitro, three CMV-associated chains were specific for CMV antigens. According to an earlier analysis, most TCR beta V segments yielded productive rearrangements about 90% or about 30% of the time. An analysis that came later showed most CMV-associated TCR beta chains appearing HLA-restricted. The study found most TCR sequences rare, yet found some public TCRs in many donors.

As concerns this clone: The antigen remains unidentified.

The PCR used 60 Vbeta and 13 Jbeta primers. Assay: immunoSEQ multiplex PCR; the TCRdb copy retains only in-frame clones and omits some. The sample has some 120,000 clones; approximately 81% are singletons. The CDR3 length is 13 residues. CDR1 is SQVTM and CDR2 is ANQGSEA in the germline V gene. With 5 bases removed from V and 1 base from J, the gap between germline ends came to 11 bases. The sample was PBMCs. This sequence was found in a man aged 25 to 45 in good health and CMV-seropositive. This sequence joins TRBV29-1 and TRBJ1-1; D might be TRBD1 (5 bases). As DNA, the CDR3 is TGCAGCGTTTCGAGGCAGGGGAACACTGAAGCTTTCTTT. It is translated as CSVSRQGNTEAFF.